What follows describes a single TCR beta chain. Antigen: not known. This sample is drawn from a study of shared clonotypes between healthy human individuals. Broader study findings: Against clonotypes common to all four donors, non-shared ones had lower generation probabilities.

Germline V CDR1 and CDR2: LGHNT, FRNRAP. The CDR3 is 14 amino acids. V was pared by 6 bases and J by 3 bases, with 13 bases between. In the authors' workflow: As immunoSEQ supplied junction-only sequences (without quality scores), filtering differed. The repertoire was sequenced with immunoSEQ multiplex PCR; TCRdb's copy has only in-frame clones and lacks some. D and trimming come from the DNA, and the V and J calls and clone size come from that table. The table has around 2.5 million clones, 90% to 95% seen once. CD4+ cells yielded CD45RA+ naive and CD45RA-negative memory subsets. The sample was naive CD4+ T cells from PBMCs. Subset meaning: CD45RA+ positively selected. V and J are TRBV12-5 and TRBJ2-3, with D possibly being TRBD2 (6 bases). This TCR was sampled from a man aged 18 to 35 in good health. Some clones in this sample may be carry-over from other donors' samples. The CDR3 sequence is CASGRTGGTDTQYF. CDR3 in DNA: TGTGCTAGTGGACGCACCGGAGGGACAGATACGCAGTATTTT. Variable domain in full (rest from reference TRBV12-5 and TRBJ2-3): DARVTQTPRHKVTEMGQEVTMRCQPILGHNTVFWYRQTMMQGLELLAYFRNRAPLDDSGMPKDRFSAEMPDATLATLKIQPSEPRDSAVYFCASGRTGGTDTQYFGPGTRLTVL.